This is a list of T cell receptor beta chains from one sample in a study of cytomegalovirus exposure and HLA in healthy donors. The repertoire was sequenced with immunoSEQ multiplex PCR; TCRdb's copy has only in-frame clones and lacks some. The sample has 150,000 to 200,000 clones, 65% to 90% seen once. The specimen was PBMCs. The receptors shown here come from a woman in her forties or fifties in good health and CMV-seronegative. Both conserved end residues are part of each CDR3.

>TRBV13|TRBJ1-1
CASSPSGRGEAEAFF
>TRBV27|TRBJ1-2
CASSLRGDRASKGYTF
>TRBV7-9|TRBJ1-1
CASSPTAGYTEAFF
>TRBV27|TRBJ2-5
CASRLGTLTGQGYRETQYF
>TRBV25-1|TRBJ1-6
CASSEFVNSPLHF
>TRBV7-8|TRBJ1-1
CASSLEQGQMNTEAFF
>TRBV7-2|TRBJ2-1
CASSRGTVNEQFF
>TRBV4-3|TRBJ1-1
CASSQDSGRKAFF
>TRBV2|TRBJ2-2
CASSEADSGGTGELFF
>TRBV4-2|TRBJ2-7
CASSQSGRLAGADEQYF
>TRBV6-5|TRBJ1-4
CASSYFEGATNEKLFF
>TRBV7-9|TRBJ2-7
CASSNRDSLYEQYF
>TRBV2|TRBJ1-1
CASTVNTEAFF
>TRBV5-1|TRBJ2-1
CASSLELDFYNEQFF
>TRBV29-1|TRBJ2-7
CSVTTSGRPYEQYF
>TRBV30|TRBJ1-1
CAWSVAQSYEAFF
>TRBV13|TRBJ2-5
CASSFMGGFVGRVGETQYF
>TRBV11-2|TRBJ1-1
CASSFGQGADTEAFF
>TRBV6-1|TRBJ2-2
CARQEGQGLLRELFF
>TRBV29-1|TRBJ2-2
CSAGDSRTSGELFF
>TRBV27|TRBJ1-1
CASSKLETAEAFF
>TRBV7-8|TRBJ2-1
CASSLTRDRAITGEQFF
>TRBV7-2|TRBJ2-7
CASSYSSGGSYEQYF
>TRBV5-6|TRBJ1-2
CASWPGFARANYGYTF